Sequencing of this TCR beta chain was carried out in a study of blood T cell repertoires in COVID-19. Study summary: The United States, Italy and Spain supplied acute and convalescent COVID-19 samples.

Germline CDR1 is SGDLS and CDR2 is YYNGEE. V shed 8 bases and J 3 bases; nucleotides not matched to a gene: 1. The CDR3 sequence is 12 residues long. Clones were read by immunoSEQ multiplex PCR, and TCRdb kept only the in-frame ones, dropping some. In the table there are a few hundred thousand clones, just under 90% of which are singletons. The rearrangement uses TRBV9 and TRBJ1-1; 10 bases map to TRBD1. The sequenced sample was peripheral blood. This TCR was recovered from a man between 60 and 75 years old who had recovered from COVID-19. CDR3 residues: CASGTGDTEAFF. The CDR3 nucleotides are TGTGCCAGTGGGACAGGGGACACTGAAGCTTTCTTT.